This T cell receptor beta chain was recovered during a study of CD8+ T cells in alopecia areata. Noted treatment: oral pan-JAK inhibitor, 5-10 mg twice daily. cDNA prepared by RNA extraction and subsequent reverse transcription served as the template for sequencing. Sequenced by immunoSEQ multiplex PCR; TCRdb stores in-frame clones only, minus some. Of some 200,000 clones detected, less than 45% appear once; the ten largest clones hold about 2.6%. This specimen was CD4+ T cells sorted from blood, taken at roughly week 36, from a patient treated with tofacitinib. The source of this sequence is a human donor with alopecia areata.

The CDR3 sequence: CASSRDRELEQYF. DNA for the CDR3: TGTGCCAGCAGCCGGGACAGGGAACTCGAGCAGTACTTC. The rearrangement links TRBV11-2 to TRBJ2-7; 9 bases are a match to TRBD1. There are 13 residues in the CDR3. J gave up 6 bases and V 5 bases, and 5 bases lay outside the gene matches. Germline V gives CDR1 SGHAT, CDR2 FQNNGV.